The sequence of this TCR beta chain was determined in a study of blood T cell repertoires in COVID-19. TCRdb keeps only in-frame clones here, not all; method: immunoSEQ multiplex PCR. The repertoire consists of more than 350,000 clones, with 80% to 90% occurring once and the leading ten covering about 3%. Germline V CDR1 and CDR2: SNHLY, FYNNEI. CDR3 length: 14 residues. The junction had 4 bases not matched to a gene; V was cut back by 6 bases and J by 2 bases. The sequenced material came from peripheral blood. The rearrangement links TRBV2 to TRBJ2-5; 9 nucleotides align to TRBD1. The clonotype comes from a young woman with COVID-19, enrolled during active disease. The CDR3 loop is CASSPGTGQETQYF. The CDR3 DNA is TGTGCCAGCAGCCCTGGGACAGGGCAAGAGACCCAGTACTTC.